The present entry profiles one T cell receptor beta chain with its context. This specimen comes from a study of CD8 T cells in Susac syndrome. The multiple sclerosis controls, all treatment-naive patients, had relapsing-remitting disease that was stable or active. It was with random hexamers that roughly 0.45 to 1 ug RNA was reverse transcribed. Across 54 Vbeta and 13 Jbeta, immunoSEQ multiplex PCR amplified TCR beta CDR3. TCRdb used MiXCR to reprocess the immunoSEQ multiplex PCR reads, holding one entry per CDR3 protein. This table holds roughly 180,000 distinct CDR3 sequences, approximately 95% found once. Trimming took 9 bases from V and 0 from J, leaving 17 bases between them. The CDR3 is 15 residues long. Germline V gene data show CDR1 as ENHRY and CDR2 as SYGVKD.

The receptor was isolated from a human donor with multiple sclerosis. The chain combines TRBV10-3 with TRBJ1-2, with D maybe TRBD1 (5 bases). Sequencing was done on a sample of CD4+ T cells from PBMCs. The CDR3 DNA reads TGTGCCATTCGGCCGGGACCTACTTCTAACTATGGCTACACCTTC. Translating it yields CAIRPGPTSNYGYTF.